This T cell receptor beta chain was documented in a study of cytomegalovirus exposure and HLA in healthy donors. Germline lookup yields CDR1 SGDLS and CDR2 YYNGEE. Trimming removed 0 bases from V and 3 bases from J; junction bases left unmatched: 8. CDR3 size: 17 residues. Whole-study results and caveats: Reportedly, HLA-A and HLA-B alleles of most subjects were accurately predicted from TCR beta. Per published reports, the classifier diagnosed cytomegalovirus status with high specificity and sensitivity. Looking again later, the authors saw that most CMV-associated TCR beta chains seemed HLA-restricted. The authors listed about 170 TCR beta chains as cytomegalovirus-associated.

With 60 Vbeta and 13 Jbeta primers, the PCR was carried out. TCRdb's copy holds only in-frame clones and misses some; the assay was immunoSEQ multiplex PCR. The data show some 200,000 clones, 78% seen once. Note on this clone: Its matching antigen is unknown.

Sample: PBMCs. V gene TRBV9 combines with J gene TRBJ2-2; 7 bases align to TRBD2. The sequence derives from a female donor in good health and CMV-seronegative. The chain's CDR3 is CASSVASSGTYTGELFF. The CDR3 coding sequence is TGTGCCAGCAGCGTAGCTTCAAGCGGGACGTACACCGGGGAGCTGTTTTTT.